The rows below give T cell receptor beta chains drawn from one sample of a study of T cells in Graves' hyperthyroidism and ophthalmopathy. MiXCR, applied by TCRdb to the multiplex PCR reads, yields one record per CDR3 protein. The repertoire consists of fewer than 250,000 distinct CDR3 sequences, with 15% to 20% occurring once and the leading ten covering under 65%. Sequencing input: blood. These receptors all stem from a man in his forties or fifties with Graves' hyperthyroidism. Both conserved end residues are part of each CDR3. Each record gives: J gene, D gene, clone size, V gene, CDR3 protein, CDR3 DNA. A D gene is named only where the DNA matches it firmly. Rows may omit the clone size; those that give it use once, few, many or a size class.

TRBJ2-1,NA,few,TRBV10-3,CAISEGTNYNEQFF,TGTGCCATCAGTGAGGGGACGAACTACAATGAGCAGTTCTTC
TRBJ2-1,NA,many,TRBV7-9,CASNRRGLGNEQFF,TGTGCCAGCAATCGTCGAGGGCTTGGCAATGAGCAGTTCTTC
TRBJ1-1,TRBD1,many,TRBV5-8,CASHRDRDTEAFF,TGTGCCAGTCACCGGGACAGGGACACTGAAGCTTTCTTT
TRBJ1-5,NA,NA,TRBV4-1,CASSQESEELNQPQHF,TGCGCCAGCAGCCAAGAAAGCGAGGAGTTGAATCAGCCCCAGCATTTT
TRBJ2-3,NA,NA,TRBV29-1,CSVARSPSTDTQYF,TGCAGCGTTGCCAGGTCACCTAGCACAGATACGCAGTATTTT
TRBJ1-6,TRBD1,NA,TRBV5-1,CASSYTGGRNSPLHF,TGCGCCAGCAGCTATACAGGGGGTCGGAATTCACCCCTCCACTTT
TRBJ1-5,NA,NA,TRBV6-2/TRBV6-3,CASPWGGANQPQHF,TGTGCCAGCCCCTGGGGAGGGGCCAATCAGCCCCAGCATTTT
TRBJ1-4,NA,NA,TRBV10-3,CAISDFDRIATNEKLFF,TGTGCCATCAGTGACTTCGACAGGATTGCAACTAATGAAAAACTGTTTTTT
TRBJ1-4,TRBD1,once,TRBV20-1,CSASRTGDEKLFF,TGCAGTGCTAGCAGGACAGGGGATGAAAAACTGTTTTTT
TRBJ1-6,TRBD1,many,TRBV20-1,CSPRQGGNSPLHF,TGCAGTCCCCGACAGGGAGGAAATTCACCCCTCCACTTT
TRBJ1-2,TRBD1,few,TRBV5-5,CASRAPGQGLGSGYTF,TGTGCCAGCAGAGCTCCGGGACAGGGTTTGGGTAGTGGCTACACCTTC
TRBJ1-1,NA,many,TRBV28,CASNPRSLRNTEAFF,TGTGCCAGCAATCCAAGGTCCCTAAGGAACACTGAAGCTTTCTTT
TRBJ2-7,TRBD2,many,TRBV9,CASSVEPGGPEQYF,TGTGCCAGCAGCGTAGAACCGGGGGGGCCCGAGCAGTACTTC
TRBJ2-3,TRBD1,many,TRBV7-9,CASSLAAGTGTTDTQYF,TGTGCCAGCAGCTTAGCAGCCGGGACAGGGACCACAGATACGCAGTATTTT
TRBJ2-3,NA,many,TRBV5-1,CASSPGDAASTDTQYF,TGCGCCAGCAGCCCGGGGGACGCCGCTAGCACAGATACGCAGTATTTT
TRBJ2-1,NA,few,TRBV12-3/TRBV12-4,CASSGPRIGTNEQFF,TGTGCCAGCAGTGGCCCCCGAATCGGGACCAATGAGCAGTTCTTC
TRBJ2-7,NA,many,TRBV29-1,CSVEDSAEQYF,TGCAGCGTTGAAGACTCGGCCGAGCAGTACTTC
TRBJ2-7,NA,NA,TRBV7-8,CASRAILADGEQYF,TGTGCCAGCAGAGCGATTCTAGCCGATGGCGAGCAGTACTTC
TRBJ1-5,NA,few,TRBV27,CASRPFGLGDNQPQHF,TGTGCCAGCAGACCCTTCGGATTGGGAGACAATCAGCCCCAGCATTTT
TRBJ2-6,TRBD1,NA,TRBV14,CASSPSLEPGTGGIGISGANVLTF,TGTGCCAGCAGCCCTTCCCTTGAACCCGGGACAGGGGGCATAGGAATCTCTGGGGCCAACGTCCTGACTTTC
TRBJ2-1,TRBD2,many,TRBV6-2/TRBV6-3,CASSYSLADSYNEQFF,TGTGCCAGCAGTTACTCGCTAGCGGACTCCTACAATGAGCAGTTCTTC
TRBJ1-2,TRBD1,few,TRBV18,CASSPPTGANYGYTF,TGTGCCAGCTCACCACCGACAGGGGCCAACTATGGCTACACCTTC
TRBJ2-1,TRBD2,NA,TRBV29-1,CSGGGVSYNEQFF,TGCAGCGGGGGGGGGGTTTCCTACAATGAGCAGTTCTTC
TRBJ2-7,TRBD2,NA,TRBV3-1,CATMIPGLALEYYEQYF,TGTGCCACGATGATACCGGGACTAGCCCTTGAGTACTACGAGCAGTACTTC
TRBJ2-3,NA,many,TRBV25-1,CASSESGQGSTDTQYF,TGTGCCAGCAGTGAATCGGGGCAGGGTAGCACAGATACGCAGTATTTT
TRBJ2-1,NA,few,TRBV20-1,CSAPGSYNEQFF,TGCAGTGCTCCCGGGAGCTACAATGAGCAGTTCTTC
TRBJ2-2,NA,many,TRBV3-1,CASSRGSPYTGELFF,TGTGCCAGCAGCCGAGGGTCCCCCTACACCGGGGAGCTGTTTTTT